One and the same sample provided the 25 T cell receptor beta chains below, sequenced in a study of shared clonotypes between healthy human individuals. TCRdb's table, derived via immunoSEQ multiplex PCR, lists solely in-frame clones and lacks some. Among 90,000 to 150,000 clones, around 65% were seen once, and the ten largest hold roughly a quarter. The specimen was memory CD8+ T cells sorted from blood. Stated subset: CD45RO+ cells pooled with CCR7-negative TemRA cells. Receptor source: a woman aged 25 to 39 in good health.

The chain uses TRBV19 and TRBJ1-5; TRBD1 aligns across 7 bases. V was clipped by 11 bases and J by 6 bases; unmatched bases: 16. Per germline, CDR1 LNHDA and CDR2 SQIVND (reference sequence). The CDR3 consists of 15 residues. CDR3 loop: CAASRGSSGFQPQHF. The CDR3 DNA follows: TGTGCCGCATCCAGGGGGAGCAGTGGTTTTCAGCCCCAGCATTTT.

CDR3 residues: CSVEDGRGHTEAFF. The CDR3 coding sequence is TGCAGCGTTGAAGACGGACGGGGACACACTGAAGCTTTCTTT. The chain is built from TRBV29-1 and TRBJ1-1; TRBD1 might be the D (5 bases). Germline CDR1 reads SQVTM; CDR2 reads ANQGSEA. The ends were cut back, 0 bases at V and 3 bases at J, with 11 bases in the middle. The CDR3 is made up of 14 amino acids.

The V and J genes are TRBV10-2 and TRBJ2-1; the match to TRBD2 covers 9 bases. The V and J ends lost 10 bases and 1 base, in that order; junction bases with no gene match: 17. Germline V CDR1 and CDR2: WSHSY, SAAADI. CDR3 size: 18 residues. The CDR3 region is CATHDLRAREGSYNEQFF. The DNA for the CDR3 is TGCGCCACACACGATCTTAGGGCGCGGGAGGGATCCTACAATGAGCAGTTCTTC.

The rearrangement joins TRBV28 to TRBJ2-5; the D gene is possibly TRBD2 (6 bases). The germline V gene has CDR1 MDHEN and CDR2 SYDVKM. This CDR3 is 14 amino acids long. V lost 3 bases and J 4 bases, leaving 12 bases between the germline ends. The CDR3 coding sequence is TGTGCCAGCAGTTTCCCTAGCGACGGAGAGACCCAGTACTTC. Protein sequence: CASSFPSDGETQYF.

CDR3: CASSVDSGWGTDTQYF. The CDR3 bases are TGTGCCAGCAGCGTAGACTCCGGTTGGGGGACAGATACGCAGTATTTT. This chain joins TRBV9 and TRBJ2-3; D possibly matches TRBD1 or TRBD2 (5 bases each). The germline V gene has CDR1 SGDLS and CDR2 YYNGEE. The CDR3 extends over 16 amino acids. V lost 0 bases, J lost 3 bases, and 14 bases lay in between.

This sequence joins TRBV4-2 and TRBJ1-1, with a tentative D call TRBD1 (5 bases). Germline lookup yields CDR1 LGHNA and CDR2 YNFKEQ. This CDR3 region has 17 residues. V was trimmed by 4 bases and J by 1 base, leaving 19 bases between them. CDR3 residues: CASSLHIDPGPNTEAFF. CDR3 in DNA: TGTGCCAGCAGCCTCCATATCGACCCGGGACCGAACACTGAAGCTTTCTTT.

As DNA, the CDR3 is TGTGCCAGCAGTCCCGGAGATGAGCAGTTCTTC. Encoded protein: CASSPGDEQFF. The chain couples TRBV14 to TRBJ2-1; D is uncertain. From germline, CDR1 is SGHDN and CDR2 FVKESK. V shed 6 bases and J shed 8 bases, with 8 bases lying between them. The CDR3 runs to 11 residues.

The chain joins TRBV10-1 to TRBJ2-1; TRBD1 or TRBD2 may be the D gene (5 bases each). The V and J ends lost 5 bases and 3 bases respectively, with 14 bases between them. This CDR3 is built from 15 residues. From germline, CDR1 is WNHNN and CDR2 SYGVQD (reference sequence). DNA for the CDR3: TGCGCCAGCAGTATAGGTCAGGGAGACTACAATGAGCAGTTCTTC. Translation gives CASSIGQGDYNEQFF.

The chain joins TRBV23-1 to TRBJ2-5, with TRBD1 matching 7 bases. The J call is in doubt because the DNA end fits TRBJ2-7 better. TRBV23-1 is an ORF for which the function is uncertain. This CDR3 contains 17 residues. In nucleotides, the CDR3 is TGCGCCAGCAGTCACCGGGACAGCCACCTCTACTCCTACGAGCAGTACTTC. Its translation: CASSHRDSHLYSYEQYF.

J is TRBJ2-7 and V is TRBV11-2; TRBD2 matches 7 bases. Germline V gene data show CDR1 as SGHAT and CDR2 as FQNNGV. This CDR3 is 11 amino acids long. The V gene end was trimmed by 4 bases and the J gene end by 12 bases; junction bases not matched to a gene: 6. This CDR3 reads CASSSTSFPYF. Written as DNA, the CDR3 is TGTGCCAGCAGCTCGACTAGCTTTCCGTACTTC.

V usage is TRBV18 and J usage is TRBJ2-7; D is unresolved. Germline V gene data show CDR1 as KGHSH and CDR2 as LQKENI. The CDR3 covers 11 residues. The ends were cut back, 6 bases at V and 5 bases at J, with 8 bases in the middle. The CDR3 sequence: CASSAEDEQYF. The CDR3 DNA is TGTGCCAGCTCGGCGGAAGACGAGCAGTACTTC. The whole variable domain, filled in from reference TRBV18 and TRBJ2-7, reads NAGVMQNPRHLVRRRGQEARLRCSPMKGHSHVYWYRQLPEEGLKFMVYLQKENIIDESGMPKERFSAEFPKEGPSILRIQQVVRGDSAAYFCASSAEDEQYFGPGTRLTVT.

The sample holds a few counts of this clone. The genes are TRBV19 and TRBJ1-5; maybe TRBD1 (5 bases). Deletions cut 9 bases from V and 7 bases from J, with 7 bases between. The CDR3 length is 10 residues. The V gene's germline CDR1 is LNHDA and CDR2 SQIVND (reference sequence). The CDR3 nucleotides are TGTGCCAGCGGGGGGCAGCCCCAGCATTTT. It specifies CASGGQPQHF.

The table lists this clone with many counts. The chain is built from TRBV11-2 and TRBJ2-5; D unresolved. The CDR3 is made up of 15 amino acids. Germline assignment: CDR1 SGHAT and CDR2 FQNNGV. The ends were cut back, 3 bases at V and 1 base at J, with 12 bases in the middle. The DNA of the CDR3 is TGTGCCAGCAGCTTCCGCCGGCCGAGCCAAGAGACCCAGTACTTC. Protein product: CASSFRRPSQETQYF.

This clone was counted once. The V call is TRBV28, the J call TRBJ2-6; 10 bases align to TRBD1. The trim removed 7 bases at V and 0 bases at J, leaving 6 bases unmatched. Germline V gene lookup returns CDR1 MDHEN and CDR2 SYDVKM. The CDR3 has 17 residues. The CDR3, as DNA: TGTGCCAGCACCCTAGGGGACAGGGGCTCTGGGGCCAACGTCCTGACTTTC. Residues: CASTLGDRGSGANVLTF.

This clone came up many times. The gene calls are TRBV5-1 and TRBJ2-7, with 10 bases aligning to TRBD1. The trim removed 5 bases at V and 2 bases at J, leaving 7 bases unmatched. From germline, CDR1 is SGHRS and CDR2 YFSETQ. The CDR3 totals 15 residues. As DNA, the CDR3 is TGCGCCAGCAGTTGGGGAGGGACAGGGGCCTACGAGCAGTACTTC. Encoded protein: CASSWGGTGAYEQYF.

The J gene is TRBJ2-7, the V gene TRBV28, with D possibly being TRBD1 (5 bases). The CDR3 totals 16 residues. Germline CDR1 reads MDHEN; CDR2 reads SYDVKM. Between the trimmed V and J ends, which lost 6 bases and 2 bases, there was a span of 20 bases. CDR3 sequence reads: CASSPRTYRKPYEQYF. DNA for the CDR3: TGTGCCAGCAGCCCGAGGACATACAGAAAGCCCTACGAGCAGTACTTC. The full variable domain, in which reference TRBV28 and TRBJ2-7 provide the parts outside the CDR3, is DVKVTQSSRYLVKRTGEKVFLECVQDMDHENMFWYRQDPGLGLRLIYFSYDVKMKEKGDIPEGYSVSREKKERFSLILESASTNQTSMYLCASSPRTYRKPYEQYFGPGTRLTVT.

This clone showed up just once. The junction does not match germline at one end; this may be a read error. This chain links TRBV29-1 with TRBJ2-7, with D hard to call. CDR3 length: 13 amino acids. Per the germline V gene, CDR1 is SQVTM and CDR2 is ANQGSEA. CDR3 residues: CSVVDNTAYEQCF. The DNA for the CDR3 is TGCAGCGTTGTGGATAACACCGCCTACGAGCAGTGCTTC.

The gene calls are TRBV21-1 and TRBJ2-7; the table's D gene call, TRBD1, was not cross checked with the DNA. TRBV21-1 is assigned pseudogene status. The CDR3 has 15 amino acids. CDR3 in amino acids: CASSPRGTGEYEQYF. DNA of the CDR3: TGTGCCAGCAGCCCCAGAGGGACAGGGGAGTACGAGCAGTACTTC.

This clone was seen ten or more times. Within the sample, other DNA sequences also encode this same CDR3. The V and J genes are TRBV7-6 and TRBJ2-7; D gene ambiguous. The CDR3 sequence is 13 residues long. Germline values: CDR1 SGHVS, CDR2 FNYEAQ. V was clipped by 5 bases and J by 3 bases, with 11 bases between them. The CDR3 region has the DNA TGTGCCAGCAGCCCCGGGCCCAACTACGAGCAGTACTTC. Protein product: CASSPGPNYEQYF.

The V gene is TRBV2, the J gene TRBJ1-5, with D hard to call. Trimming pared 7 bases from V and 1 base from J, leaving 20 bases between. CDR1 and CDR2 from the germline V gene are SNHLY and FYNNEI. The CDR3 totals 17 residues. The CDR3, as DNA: TGTGCCAGCACAATGAAGGAATATGAGTTAAGCAATCAGCCCCAGCATTTT. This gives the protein CASTMKEYELSNQPQHF.

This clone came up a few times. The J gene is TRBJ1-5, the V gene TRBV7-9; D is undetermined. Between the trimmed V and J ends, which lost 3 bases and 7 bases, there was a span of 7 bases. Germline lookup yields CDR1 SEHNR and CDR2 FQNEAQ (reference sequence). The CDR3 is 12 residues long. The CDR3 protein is CASSFPNQPQHF. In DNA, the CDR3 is TGTGCCAGCAGCTTTCCTAACCAGCCCCAGCATTTT. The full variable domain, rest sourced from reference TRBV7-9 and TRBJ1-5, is DTGVSQNPRHKITKRGQNVTFRCDPISEHNRLYWYRQTLGQGPEFLTYFQNEAQLEKSRLLSDRFSAERPKGSFSTLEIQRTEQGDSAMYLCASSFPNQPQHFGDGTRLSIL.

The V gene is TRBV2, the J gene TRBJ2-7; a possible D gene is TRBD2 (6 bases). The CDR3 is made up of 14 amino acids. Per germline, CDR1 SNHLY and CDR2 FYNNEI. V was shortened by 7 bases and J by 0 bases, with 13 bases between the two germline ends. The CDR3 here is CASKEGTSSYEQYF. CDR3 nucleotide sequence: TGTGCCAGCAAGGAGGGGACGAGCTCCTACGAGCAGTACTTC.

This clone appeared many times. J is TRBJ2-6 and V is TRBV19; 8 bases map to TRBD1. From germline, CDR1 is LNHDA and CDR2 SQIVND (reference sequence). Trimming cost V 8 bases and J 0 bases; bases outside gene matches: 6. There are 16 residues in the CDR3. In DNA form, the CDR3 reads TGTGCCAGTTCTAATACAGGGGGCTCTGGGGCCAACGTCCTGACTTTC. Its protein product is CASSNTGGSGANVLTF. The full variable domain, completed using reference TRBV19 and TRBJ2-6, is DGGITQSPKYLFRKEGQNVTLSCEQNLNHDAMYWYRQDPGQGLRLIYYSQIVNDFQKGDIAEGYSVSREKKESFPLTVTSAQKNPTAFYLCASSNTGGSGANVLTFGAGSRLTVL.

This CDR3 reads CASSISGTSSTGELFF. CDR3 in DNA: TGTGCCAGCAGCATCAGCGGGACTAGTAGTACCGGGGAGCTGTTTTTT. The chain recombines TRBV9 with TRBJ2-2; TRBD2 matches 8 bases. This CDR3 is built from 16 residues. Germline CDR1 SGDLS, CDR2 YYNGEE. V gave up 4 bases and J gave up 5 bases; unmatched junction bases: 10.

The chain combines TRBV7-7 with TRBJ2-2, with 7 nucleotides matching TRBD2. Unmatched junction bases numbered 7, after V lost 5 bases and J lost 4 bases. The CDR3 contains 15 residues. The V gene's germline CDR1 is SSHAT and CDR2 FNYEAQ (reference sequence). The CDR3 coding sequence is TGTGCCAGCAGCCAAAACTGGGGGGGCACCGGGGAGCTGTTTTTT. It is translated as CASSQNWGGTGELFF.